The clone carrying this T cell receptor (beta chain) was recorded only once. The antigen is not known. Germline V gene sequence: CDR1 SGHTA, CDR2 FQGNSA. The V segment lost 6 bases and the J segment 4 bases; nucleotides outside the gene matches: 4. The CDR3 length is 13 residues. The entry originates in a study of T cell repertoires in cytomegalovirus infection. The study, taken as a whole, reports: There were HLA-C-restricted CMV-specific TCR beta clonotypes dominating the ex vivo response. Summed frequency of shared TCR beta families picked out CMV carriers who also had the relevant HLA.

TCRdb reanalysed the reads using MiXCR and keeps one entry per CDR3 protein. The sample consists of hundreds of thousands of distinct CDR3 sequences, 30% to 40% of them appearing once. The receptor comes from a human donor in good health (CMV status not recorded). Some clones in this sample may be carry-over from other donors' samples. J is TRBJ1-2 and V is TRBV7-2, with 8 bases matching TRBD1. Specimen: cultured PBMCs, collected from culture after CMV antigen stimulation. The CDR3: CASRADRAYGYTF. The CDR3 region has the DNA TGTGCCAGCAGAGCGGACAGGGCCTATGGCTACACCTTC.